Each of the 19 T cell receptor beta chains below was sequenced from the same sample in a study of T cell responses to AZD1222 COVID-19 vaccine. Only in-frame clones appear in the TCRdb table, and some are missing; sequencing was by immunoSEQ multiplex PCR. Of about 56,000 clones listed, 60% to 80% were seen once; the top ten hold roughly 5.2%. The material sequenced was peripheral blood, taken 28 days after the second AZD1222 dose. The receptors come from an adult who received the AZD1222 COVID-19 vaccine.

The chain combines TRBV7-6 with TRBJ2-5, with D unresolved. CDR3 length: 15 amino acids. Germline CDR1 reads SGHVS; CDR2 reads FNYEAQ. V was clipped by 3 bases and J by 0 bases, with 11 bases between them. The DNA for the CDR3 is TGTGCCAGCAGCTTTGGGGTCTTGTACCAAGAGACCCAGTACTTC. Translated: CASSFGVLYQETQYF.

The count of this clone is one. This CDR3 reads CASRSQGNEKLFF. CDR3 nucleotide sequence: TGTGCCAGCAGATCACAGGGGAATGAAAAACTGTTTTTT. The rearrangement joins TRBV12-3 or TRBV12-4 to TRBJ1-4, with 7 bases aligning to TRBD1. J gave up 5 bases and V 6 bases, and 3 bases lay outside the gene matches. The CDR3 extends over 13 amino acids.

This chain uses TRBV11-2 with TRBJ1-4; 9 bases line up with TRBD1. The CDR3 sequence is 15 residues long. Trimming removed 5 bases from V and 6 bases from J; junction bases left unmatched: 7. From germline, CDR1 is SGHAT and CDR2 FQNNGV. The CDR3 loop is CASSGPGQGYEKLFF. The CDR3, as DNA: TGTGCCAGCAGCGGGCCGGGACAGGGATATGAAAAACTGTTTTTT.

The V gene is TRBV18, the J gene TRBJ1-3; the D is unclear. The germline gives CDR1 KGHSH, CDR2 LQKENI. This CDR3 has 13 residues. V dropped 5 bases and J dropped 1 base, with 6 bases sitting between them. The CDR3 nucleotides are TGTGCCAGCTCATGGGGTTCTGGAAACACCATATATTTT. Translation: CASSWGSGNTIYF.

The V call is TRBV7-4, the J call TRBJ1-2; 10 positions agree with TRBD1. Germline CDR1 is SGHVT and CDR2 is SQSDAQ. The CDR3 spans 14 residues. With V trimmed by 4 bases and J by 7 bases, 6 bases remained unmatched. CDR3 sequence: CASSYRDRGLGYTF. The CDR3 nucleotides are TGTGCCAGCAGCTACCGGGACAGGGGCCTTGGCTACACCTTC.

The sample holds a few counts of this clone. This sequence joins TRBV24-1 and TRBJ2-5; possible D gene TRBD2, 5 bases. The CDR3 runs to 15 residues. Germline CDR1 and CDR2: KGHDR and SFDVKD. Trimming removed 0 bases at V and 4 bases at J, with 11 bases between. CDR3 DNA sequence: TGTGCCACCAGTGATTTGCAGCCTGGGAGAGAGACCCAGTACTTC. Translated: CATSDLQPGRETQYF.

The gene calls are TRBV19 and TRBJ1-4, with D unresolved. Trimming left V 2 bases short and J 5 bases short, with 9 bases between. Germline V gene sequence: CDR1 LNHDA, CDR2 SQIVND (reference sequence). This CDR3 is 14 amino acids long. The CDR3 DNA reads TGTGCCAGTAGTATACCTCCATGGAATGAAAAACTGTTTTTT. Amino acids: CASSIPPWNEKLFF.

This clone is a singleton in its sample. The chain links TRBV11-2 to TRBJ1-2; 8 nucleotides match TRBD1. CDR3 length: 15 amino acids. V was pared by 2 bases and J by 7 bases, with 9 bases of the junction left unmatched. Germline V lookup: CDR1 SGHAT, CDR2 FQNNGV. CDR3 loop: CASSLNLGQGGGYTF. CDR3 nucleotides: TGTGCCAGCAGCTTAAACCTCGGACAGGGAGGTGGCTACACCTTC.

The chain recombines TRBV5-5 with TRBJ2-1; TRBD2 matches at 11 bases. The germline V gene has CDR1 SGHKS and CDR2 YYEKEE (reference sequence). The length of the CDR3 is 17 residues. V shed 7 bases, J shed 8 bases, and the junction held 17 bases outside the gene matches. This chain's CDR3 is CASGITSGSHYVDEQFF. CDR3 bases: TGTGCCAGCGGGATAACTAGCGGGAGTCACTACGTCGATGAGCAGTTCTTC.

The chain employs TRBV4-1 and TRBJ1-1, with no clear D. Deletions cut 1 base from V and 0 bases from J, with 6 bases between. This CDR3 is 14 amino acids long. Germline loops: CDR1 MGHRA, CDR2 YSYEKL. CDR3 nucleotides: TGCGCCAGCAGCCAAGGTCCCGTGAACACTGAAGCTTTCTTT. Translated: CASSQGPVNTEAFF.

V usage is TRBV2 and J usage is TRBJ1-1, with D perhaps matching TRBD1 (6 bases). V was trimmed by 0 bases and J by 4 bases, leaving 15 bases between them. The CDR3 runs to 16 residues. Per the germline V gene, CDR1 is SNHLY and CDR2 is FYNNEI. CDR3 sequence reads: CASSEASGAQSTEAFF. The DNA for the CDR3 is TGTGCCAGCAGTGAAGCATCAGGGGCGCAGAGCACTGAAGCTTTCTTT.

This chain connects TRBV13 to TRBJ2-5; D not resolved. This CDR3 contains 15 residues. Trimming pared 6 bases from V and 4 bases from J, leaving 18 bases between. Per germline, CDR1 PRHDT and CDR2 FYEKMQ (reference sequence). The CDR3 is CASRNNHALGETQYF. As DNA, the CDR3 is TGTGCCAGCAGAAACAACCATGCCCTGGGAGAGACCCAGTACTTC.

This chain links TRBV6-5 with TRBJ1-2, with D uncertain. Germline CDR1 and CDR2: MNHEY and SVGAGI. Trimming took off 5 bases at V and 5 bases at J, with 18 bases between the two ends. The CDR3 runs 15 residues. The CDR3 DNA is TGTGCCAGCAGTCCTCGGAATGAAGCCTTTTATGGCTACACCTTC. It translates to CASSPRNEAFYGYTF.

The chain combines TRBV4-1 with TRBJ1-2; 7 bases are a match to TRBD1. Per germline, CDR1 MGHRA and CDR2 YSYEKL. There are 14 residues in the CDR3. J gave up 6 bases and V 0 bases, and 4 bases lay outside the gene matches. CDR3 sequence reads: CASSQDTGTDGYTF. Written as DNA, the CDR3 is TGCGCCAGCAGCCAAGATACCGGGACAGATGGCTACACCTTC.

The rearrangement links TRBV3-1 (or the pseudogene TRBV3-2) to TRBJ1-2; 11 bases are a match to TRBD1. Trimming took 4 bases from V and 6 from J; bases not matched to a gene: 4. The CDR3 covers 14 residues. Germline V gene lookup returns CDR1 LGHDT and CDR2 YNNKEL (reference sequence). The CDR3 DNA is TGTGCCAGCAGCCCGGACAGGGGGCAGCATGGCTACACCTTC. Its translation is CASSPDRGQHGYTF.

The CDR3 DNA reads as TGTGCCAGCAGCCCCGTGTACAATGAGCAGTTCTTC. It specifies CASSPVYNEQFF. This rearrangement joins TRBV3-1 (or the pseudogene TRBV3-2) to TRBJ2-1; D is undetermined. The CDR3 totals 12 residues. Germline CDR1 LGHDT, CDR2 YNNKEL (reference sequence). V lost 4 bases to trimming and J lost 4 bases, with 5 bases between them.

This clone was detected a few times. V is TRBV7-8 and J is TRBJ2-5; D is unresolved. This CDR3 region has 14 residues. V was trimmed by 2 bases and J by 4 bases, leaving 11 bases between them. CDR1 SGHVS and CDR2 FQNEAQ come from the germline V gene. The CDR3 here is CASSLTRAVETQYF. CDR3 coding DNA: TGTGCCAGCAGCTTAACCCGGGCGGTAGAGACCCAGTACTTC.

This chain joins TRBV11-3 and TRBJ2-3, with 11 bases matching TRBD1. The CDR3 spans 15 residues. The junction had 6 bases not matched to a gene; V was cut back by 4 bases and J by 6 bases. Germline lookup yields CDR1 SGHNT and CDR2 YENEEA. CDR3 in amino acids: CASSSGQGAVDTQYF. The CDR3, as DNA: TGTGCCAGCAGCTCTGGACAGGGGGCAGTGGATACGCAGTATTTT.

This sequence joins TRBV2 and TRBJ1-2; D is possibly TRBD1 (5 bases). In germline, CDR1 is SNHLY, CDR2 FYNNEI. The V and J ends lost 4 bases and 7 bases respectively, with 13 bases between them. This CDR3 region has 13 residues. The CDR3 DNA sequence: TGTGCCAGCAGTGGAGGGGAGGGCTCTGGCTACACCTTC. It encodes CASSGGEGSGYTF.